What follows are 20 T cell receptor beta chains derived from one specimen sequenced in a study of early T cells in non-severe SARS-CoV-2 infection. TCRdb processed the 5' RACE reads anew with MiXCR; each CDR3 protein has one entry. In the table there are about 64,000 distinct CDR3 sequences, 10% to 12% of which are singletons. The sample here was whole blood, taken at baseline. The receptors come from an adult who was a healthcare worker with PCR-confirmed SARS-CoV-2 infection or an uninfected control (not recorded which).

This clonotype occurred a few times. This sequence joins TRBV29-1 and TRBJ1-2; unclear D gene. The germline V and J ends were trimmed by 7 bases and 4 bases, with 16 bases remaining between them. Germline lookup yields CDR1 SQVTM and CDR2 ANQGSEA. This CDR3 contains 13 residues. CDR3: CSAVDGISYGYTF. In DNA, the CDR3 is TGCAGCGCTGTGGACGGGATCTCCTATGGCTACACCTTC.

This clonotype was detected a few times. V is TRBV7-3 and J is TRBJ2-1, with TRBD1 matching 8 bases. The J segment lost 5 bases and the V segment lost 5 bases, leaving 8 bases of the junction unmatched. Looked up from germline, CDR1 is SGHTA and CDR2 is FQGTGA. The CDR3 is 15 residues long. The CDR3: CASSHRDRKHNEQFF. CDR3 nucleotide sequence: TGTGCCAGCAGCCACCGGGACAGGAAACACAATGAGCAGTTCTTC.

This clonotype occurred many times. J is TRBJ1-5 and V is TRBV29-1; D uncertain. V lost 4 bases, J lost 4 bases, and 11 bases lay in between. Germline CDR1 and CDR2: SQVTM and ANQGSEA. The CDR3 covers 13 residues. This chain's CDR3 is CSVVGQPNQPQHF. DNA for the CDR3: TGCAGCGTTGTAGGGCAGCCTAATCAGCCCCAGCATTTT.

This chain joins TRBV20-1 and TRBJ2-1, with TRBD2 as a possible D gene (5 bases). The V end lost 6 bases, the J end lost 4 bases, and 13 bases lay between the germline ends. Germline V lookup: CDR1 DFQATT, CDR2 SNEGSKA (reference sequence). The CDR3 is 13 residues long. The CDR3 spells CSAEGKSYNEQFF. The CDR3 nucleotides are TGCAGTGCAGAGGGTAAGAGTTACAATGAGCAGTTCTTC.

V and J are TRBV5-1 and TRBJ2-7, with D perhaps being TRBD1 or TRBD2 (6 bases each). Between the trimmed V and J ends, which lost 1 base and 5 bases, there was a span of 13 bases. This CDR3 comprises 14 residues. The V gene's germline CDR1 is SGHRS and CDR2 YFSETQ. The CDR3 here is CASSLPGAMNEQYF. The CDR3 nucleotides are TGCGCCAGCAGCTTGCCGGGGGCGATGAACGAGCAGTACTTC.

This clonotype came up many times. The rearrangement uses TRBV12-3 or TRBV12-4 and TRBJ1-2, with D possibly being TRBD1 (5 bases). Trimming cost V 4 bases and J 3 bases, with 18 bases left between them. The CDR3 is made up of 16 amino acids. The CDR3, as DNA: TGTGCCAGCAGTTCCCCCGGGTCTTTGGGGGACTATGGCTACACCTTC. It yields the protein CASSSPGSLGDYGYTF.

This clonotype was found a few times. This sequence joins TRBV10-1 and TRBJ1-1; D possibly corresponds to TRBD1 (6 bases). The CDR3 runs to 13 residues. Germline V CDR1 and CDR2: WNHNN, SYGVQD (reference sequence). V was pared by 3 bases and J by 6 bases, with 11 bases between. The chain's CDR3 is CASSDGGHAEAFF. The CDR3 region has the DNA TGCGCCAGCAGTGATGGGGGGCACGCTGAAGCTTTCTTT.

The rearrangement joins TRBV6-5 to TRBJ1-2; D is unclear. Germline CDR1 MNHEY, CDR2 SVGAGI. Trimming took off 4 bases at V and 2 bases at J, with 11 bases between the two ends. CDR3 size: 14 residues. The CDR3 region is CASSSVRGNYGYTF. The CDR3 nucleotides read TGTGCCAGCAGTTCGGTCCGAGGGAACTATGGCTACACCTTC.

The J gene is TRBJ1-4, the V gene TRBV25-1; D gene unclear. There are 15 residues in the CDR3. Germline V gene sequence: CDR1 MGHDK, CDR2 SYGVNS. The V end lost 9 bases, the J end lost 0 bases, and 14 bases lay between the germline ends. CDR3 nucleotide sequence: TGTGCCAGTGAAAAGGGAGGAGCAACTAATGAAAAACTGTTTTTT. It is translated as CASEKGGATNEKLFF.

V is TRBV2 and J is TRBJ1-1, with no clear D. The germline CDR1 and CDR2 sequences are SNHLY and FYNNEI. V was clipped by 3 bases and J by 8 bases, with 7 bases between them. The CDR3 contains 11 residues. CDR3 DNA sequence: TGTGCCAGCAGTGATTTCTCCGAAGCTTTCTTT. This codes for CASSDFSEAFF.

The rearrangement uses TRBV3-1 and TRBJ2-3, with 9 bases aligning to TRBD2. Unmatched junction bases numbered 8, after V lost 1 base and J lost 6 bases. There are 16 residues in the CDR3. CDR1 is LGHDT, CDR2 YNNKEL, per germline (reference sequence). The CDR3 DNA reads TGTGCCAGCAGCCAAGTGAGGCGGGGGGGACGTGATACGCAGTATTTT. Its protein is CASSQVRRGGRDTQYF.

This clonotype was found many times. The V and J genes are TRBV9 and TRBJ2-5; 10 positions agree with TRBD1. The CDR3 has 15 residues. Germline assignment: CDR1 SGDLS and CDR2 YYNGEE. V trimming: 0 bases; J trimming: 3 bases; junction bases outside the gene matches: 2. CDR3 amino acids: CASSVGGQGEETQYF. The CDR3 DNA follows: TGTGCCAGCAGCGTAGGCGGACAGGGGGAAGAGACCCAGTACTTC.

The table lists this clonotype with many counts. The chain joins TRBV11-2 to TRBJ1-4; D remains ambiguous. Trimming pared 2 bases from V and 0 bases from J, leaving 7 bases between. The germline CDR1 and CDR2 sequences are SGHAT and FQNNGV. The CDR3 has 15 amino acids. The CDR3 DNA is TGTGCCAGCAGCTTATTCCCCGCAACTAATGAAAAACTGTTTTTT. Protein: CASSLFPATNEKLFF.

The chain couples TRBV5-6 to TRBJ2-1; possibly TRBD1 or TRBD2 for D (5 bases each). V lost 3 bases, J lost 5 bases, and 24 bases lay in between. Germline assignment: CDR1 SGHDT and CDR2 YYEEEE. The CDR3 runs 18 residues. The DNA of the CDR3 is TGTGCCAGCAGCTCCCCTTGGGGGTACGGGTTTATGGACAATGAGCAGTTCTTC. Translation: CASSSPWGYGFMDNEQFF.

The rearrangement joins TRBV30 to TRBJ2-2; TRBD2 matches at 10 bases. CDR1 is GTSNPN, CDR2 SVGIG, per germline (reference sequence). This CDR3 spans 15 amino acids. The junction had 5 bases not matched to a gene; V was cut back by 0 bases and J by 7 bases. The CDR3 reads CAWSVLAGDVGELFF. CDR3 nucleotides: TGTGCCTGGAGTGTGCTAGCGGGGGATGTCGGGGAGCTGTTTTTT. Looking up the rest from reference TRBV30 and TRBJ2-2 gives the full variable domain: SQTIHQWPATLVQPVGSPLSLECTVEGTSNPNLYWYRQAAGRGLQLLFYSVGIGQISSEVPQNLSASRPQDRQFILSSKKLLLSDSGFYLCAWSVLAGDVGELFFGEGSRLTVL.

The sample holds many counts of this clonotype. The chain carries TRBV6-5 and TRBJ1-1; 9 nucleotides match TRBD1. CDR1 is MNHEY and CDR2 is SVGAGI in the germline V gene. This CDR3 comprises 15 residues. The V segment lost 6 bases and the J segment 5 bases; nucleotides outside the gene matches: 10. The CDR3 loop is CASRGTGGLGTEAFF. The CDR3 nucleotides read TGTGCCAGCAGGGGAACAGGGGGCTTGGGAACTGAAGCTTTCTTT.

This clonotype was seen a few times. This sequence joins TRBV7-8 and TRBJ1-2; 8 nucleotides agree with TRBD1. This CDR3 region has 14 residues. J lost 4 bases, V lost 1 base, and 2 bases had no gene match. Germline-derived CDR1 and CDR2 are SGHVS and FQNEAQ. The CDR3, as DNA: TGTGCCAGCAGCTTAGAAACAGGGGGCTATGGCTACACCTTC. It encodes CASSLETGGYGYTF.

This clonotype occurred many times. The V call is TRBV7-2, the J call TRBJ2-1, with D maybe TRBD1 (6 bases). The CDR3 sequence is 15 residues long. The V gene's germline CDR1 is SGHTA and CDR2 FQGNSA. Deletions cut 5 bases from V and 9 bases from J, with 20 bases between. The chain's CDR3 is CASSPSRQGYGEQFF. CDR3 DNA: TGTGCCAGCAGCCCCTCCAGGCAGGGGTATGGTGAGCAGTTCTTC.

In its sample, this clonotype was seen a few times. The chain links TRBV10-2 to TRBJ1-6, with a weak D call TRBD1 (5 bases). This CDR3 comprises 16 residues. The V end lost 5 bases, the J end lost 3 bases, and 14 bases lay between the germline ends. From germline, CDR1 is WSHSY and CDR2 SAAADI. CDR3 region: CASSLRGPNYNSPLHF. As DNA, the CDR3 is TGCGCCAGCAGTCTTCGGGGACCAAACTATAATTCACCCCTCCACTTT.

The CDR3 protein is CASSLDQGHFGRQFF. The DNA of the CDR3 is TGTGCCAGCAGCTTAGACCAGGGACATTTCGGACGACAGTTCTTC. The genes are TRBV11-2 and TRBJ2-1, with D tentatively TRBD1 (6 bases). Germline lookup yields CDR1 SGHAT and CDR2 FQNNGV. The V gene lost 0 bases and the J gene lost 13 bases, with 19 bases spanning the gap. The CDR3 has 15 amino acids.